These 31 T cell receptor beta chains originate from one sample sequenced in a study of blood T cell repertoires in COVID-19. The data were produced by immunoSEQ multiplex PCR, yet TCRdb's version contains in-frame clones alone and is incomplete. The sample includes some 670,000 clones, 90% seen only once; the top ten take approximately 0.3%. Sequenced material: peripheral blood. Receptor source: a woman in her late teens or twenties with acute or convalescent COVID-19.

The genes are TRBV6-5 and TRBJ1-1; weak D call: TRBD1 (6 bases). The CDR3 is 12 amino acids. Germline loops: CDR1 MNHEY, CDR2 SVGAGI. Trimming took 2 bases from V and 10 from J, leaving 11 bases between them. The CDR3 region is CASSYARGAAFF. DNA for the CDR3: TGTGCCAGCAGTTACGCCCGGGGGGCAGCTTTCTTT.

This clone showed up just once. CDR3 amino acids: CASSEAGLARNEQFF. CDR3 DNA: TGTGCCAGCAGTGAAGCAGGACTAGCCCGAAATGAGCAGTTCTTC. The gene calls are TRBV6-1 and TRBJ2-1, with TRBD2 matching 8 bases. V lost 0 bases, J lost 7 bases, and 5 bases stayed unmatched. Germline lookup yields CDR1 MNHNS and CDR2 SASEGT. The CDR3 has 15 residues.

This chain connects TRBV4-1 to TRBJ2-7, with 10 positions matching TRBD2. This CDR3 comprises 20 residues. The J segment lost 0 bases and the V segment lost 5 bases, leaving 19 bases of the junction unmatched. The V gene's germline CDR1 is MGHRA and CDR2 YSYEKL. The CDR3 DNA reads as TGCGCCAGCAGCGCCTCCTCTAGCGGGGGACTATCCACATACTCCTACGAGCAGTACTTC. Its translation: CASSASSSGGLSTYSYEQYF.

V and J are TRBV6-6 and TRBJ1-2, with 10 bases aligning to TRBD1. The CDR3 runs 15 residues. The ends lost 7 bases at V and 0 bases at J; junction bases unmatched: 5. The germline V gene encodes CDR1 MNHNY and CDR2 SVGAGI (reference sequence). In nucleotides, the CDR3 is TGTGCCAGCACCTGGGACAGGGGAGCTAACTATGGCTACACCTTC. This codes for CASTWDRGANYGYTF.

Note on this clone: The same CDR3 also results from other DNA sequences found in this sample. J is TRBJ1-3 and V is TRBV7-2; D possibly corresponds to TRBD1 (5 bases). The ends were cut back, 0 bases at V and 4 bases at J, with 10 bases in the middle. This CDR3 comprises 15 residues. Germline V lookup: CDR1 SGHTA, CDR2 FQGNSA. CDR3 residues: CASSLAGGSGNTIYF. The CDR3 nucleotides read TGTGCCAGCAGCTTAGCCGGGGGGTCCGGAAACACCATATATTTT. Full variable domain (rest looked up from reference TRBV7-2 and TRBJ1-3): GAGVSQSPSNKVTEKGKDVELRCDPISGHTALYWYRQSLGQGLEFLIYFQGNSAPDKSGLPSDRFSAERTGGSVSTLTIQRTQQEDSAVYLCASSLAGGSGNTIYFGEGSWLTVV.

J is TRBJ2-1 and V is TRBV2, with 8 nucleotides matching TRBD2. The CDR3 spans 13 residues. V lost 7 bases to trimming and J lost 6 bases; unmatched junction nucleotides: 5. The germline V gene has CDR1 SNHLY and CDR2 FYNNEI. CDR3 sequence (DNA): TGTGCCAGCATTAGCGGGATTAGCAATGAGCAGTTCTTC. Its translation: CASISGISNEQFF. Full variable domain (rest looked up from reference TRBV2 and TRBJ2-1): EPEVTQTPSHQVTQMGQEVILRCVPISNHLYFYWYRQILGQKVEFLVSFYNNEISEKSEIFDDQFSVERPDGSNFTLKIRSTKLEDSAMYFCASISGISNEQFFGPGTRLTVL.

The rearrangement joins TRBV2 to TRBJ2-5; D ambiguous. The CDR3 is 16 amino acids. V was clipped by 3 bases and J by 3 bases, with 17 bases between them. The germline CDR1 and CDR2 sequences are SNHLY and FYNNEI. The CDR3 sequence is CASSDTHVFEEETQYF. CDR3 coding DNA: TGTGCCAGCAGTGATACTCATGTTTTTGAGGAAGAGACCCAGTACTTC.

The chain is built from TRBV5-4 and TRBJ1-1, with 11 bases that match TRBD1. The CDR3 loop spans 16 amino acids. The germline V gene encodes CDR1 SGHNT and CDR2 YYREEE (reference sequence). Losses at the gene ends were 4 bases for V and 6 bases for J; bases not matched to a gene: 11. The CDR3 loop reads CASSIPGQGAPAEAFF. The CDR3 DNA reads as TGTGCCAGCAGCATCCCAGGACAGGGGGCCCCGGCTGAAGCTTTCTTT.

This clone was counted between two and nine times. The chain joins TRBV6-2 or TRBV6-3 to TRBJ2-2, with 9 positions matching TRBD2. Germline V gives CDR1 MNHEY, CDR2 SVGEGT. The CDR3 runs to 15 residues. With 6 bases clipped from V and 3 bases from J, the junction kept 5 bases outside the gene matches. The CDR3 DNA sequence: TGTGCCAGCAGCCTGACTAGCGGTGACACCGGGGAGCTGTTTTTT. Protein sequence: CASSLTSGDTGELFF.

This rearrangement joins TRBV19 to TRBJ2-1, with 12 bases fitting TRBD2. V dropped 6 bases and J dropped 7; count of bases not matched to a gene: 4. CDR3 length: 14 amino acids. Germline V gives CDR1 LNHDA, CDR2 SQIVND (reference sequence). The CDR3 spells CASRTSGGMNEQFF. The CDR3 DNA reads TGTGCCAGTAGGACTAGCGGGGGTATGAATGAGCAGTTCTTC.

The genes are TRBV6-4 and TRBJ2-3, with 9 bases fitting TRBD2. The CDR3 covers 15 residues. Germline V gives CDR1 MRHNA, CDR2 SNTAGT. The ends lost 2 bases at V and 6 bases at J; junction bases unmatched: 6. Written as DNA, the CDR3 is TGTGCCAGCAGTGACCCGGCGGGGGGGCTGGATACGCAGTATTTT. This codes for CASSDPAGGLDTQYF.

The gene calls are TRBV11-2 and TRBJ1-2; D unresolved. There are 14 residues in the CDR3. Germline-derived CDR1 and CDR2 are SGHAT and FQNNGV. Trimming stripped 3 bases from V and 5 bases from J, with 13 bases between. As DNA, the CDR3 is TGTGCCAGCAGCTTTAATGGTGAGAGGTATGGCTACACCTTC. It translates to CASSFNGERYGYTF. Variable domain in full (rest from reference TRBV11-2 and TRBJ1-2): EAGVAQSPRYKIIEKRQSVAFWCNPISGHATLYWYQQILGQGPKLLIQFQNNGVVDDSQLPKDRFSAERLKGVDSTLKIQPAKLEDSAVYLCASSFNGERYGYTFGSGTRLTVV.

On this clone: The junction departs from the called germline gene at one end, perhaps through a read error. For the CDR3, the DNA is TGTGCCAGCAGTCACTCGTACAGGGCCACTAACTATGGCTACACCTTC. Translated, it gives CASSHSYRATNYGYTF. The V call is TRBV6-6, the J call TRBJ1-2, with D possibly being TRBD1 (6 bases). CDR3 length: 16 residues. Germline-derived CDR1 and CDR2 are MNHNY and SVGAGI (reference sequence).

This chain links TRBV19 with TRBJ1-2; 7 bases match TRBD1. The CDR3 sequence is 16 residues long. Losses at the gene ends were 3 bases for V and 8 bases for J; bases not matched to a gene: 15. Germline CDR1 and CDR2: LNHDA and SQIVND (reference sequence). CDR3 DNA sequence: TGTGCCAGTAGTATTTGGGGACAGACCGGTGTGGTGGGCTACACCTTC. Encoded protein: CASSIWGQTGVVGYTF.

This clone was seen just once. The V call is TRBV19, the J call TRBJ2-7, with a tentative D call TRBD2 (5 bases). The CDR3 sequence is 15 residues long. V lost 3 bases to trimming and J lost 4 bases, with 16 bases between them. Germline V gene sequence: CDR1 LNHDA, CDR2 SQIVND (reference sequence). This CDR3 reads CASSMSLGRTYEQYF. In DNA form, the CDR3 reads TGTGCCAGTAGTATGAGTTTAGGCAGGACTTACGAGCAGTACTTC.

V and J are TRBV7-9 and TRBJ2-1; unclear D gene. This CDR3 has 12 amino acids. The germline V and J ends were trimmed by 8 bases and 12 bases, with 17 bases remaining between them. CDR1 and CDR2 (germline): SEHNR, FQNEAQ (reference sequence). The CDR3 here is CASAPASFLQFF. DNA for the CDR3: TGTGCCAGCGCTCCAGCGAGTTTTTTGCAGTTCTTC.

The chain couples TRBV9 to TRBJ2-1; D not certain. Germline loops: CDR1 SGDLS, CDR2 YYNGEE. This CDR3 has 13 amino acids. The germline V and J ends were trimmed by 3 bases and 7 bases, with 11 bases remaining between them. The CDR3 DNA sequence: TGTGCCAGCAGCGCCATTGACTGGAATGAGCAGTTCTTC. Translating it yields CASSAIDWNEQFF. Using reference TRBV9 and TRBJ2-1 for the parts outside the CDR3, the full variable domain is DSGVTQTPKHLITATGQRVTLRCSPRSGDLSVYWYQQSLDQGLQFLIQYYNGEERAKGNILERFSAQQFPDLHSELNLSSLELGDSALYFCASSAIDWNEQFFGPGTRLTVL.

The chain uses TRBV2 and TRBJ1-2; possible D gene TRBD1, 5 bases. V was clipped by 6 bases and J by 4 bases, with 12 bases between them. The CDR3 has 13 amino acids. Germline assignment: CDR1 SNHLY and CDR2 FYNNEI. The CDR3 here is CASRGLQIYGYTF. CDR3 bases: TGTGCCAGCAGGGGACTACAAATCTATGGCTACACCTTC. Drawing the rest from reference TRBV2 and TRBJ1-2, the complete variable domain is EPEVTQTPSHQVTQMGQEVILRCVPISNHLYFYWYRQILGQKVEFLVSFYNNEISEKSEIFDDQFSVERPDGSNFTLKIRSTKLEDSAMYFCASRGLQIYGYTFGSGTRLTVV.

The chain links TRBV11-2 to TRBJ2-3; D perhaps matches TRBD1 (5 bases). In germline, CDR1 is SGHAT, CDR2 FQNNGV. The CDR3 length is 12 residues. Between the trimmed V and J ends, which lost 7 bases and 4 bases, there was a span of 9 bases. The CDR3 region has the DNA TGTGCCAGCACGCAGGGTTCAGATACGCAGTATTTT. Protein sequence: CASTQGSDTQYF.

The chain links TRBV19 to TRBJ2-1; 7 bases fit TRBD1. The V and J ends lost 5 bases and 5 bases, in that order; junction bases with no gene match: 6. Germline V lookup: CDR1 LNHDA, CDR2 SQIVND (reference sequence). The CDR3 sequence is 14 residues long. The chain's CDR3 is CASSWGQINNEQFF. The CDR3 region has the DNA TGTGCCAGTAGTTGGGGACAGATCAACAATGAGCAGTTCTTC. The whole variable domain, remainder taken from reference TRBV19 and TRBJ2-1, is DGGITQSPKYLFRKEGQNVTLSCEQNLNHDAMYWYRQDPGQGLRLIYYSQIVNDFQKGDIAEGYSVSREKKESFPLTVTSAQKNPTAFYLCASSWGQINNEQFFGPGTRLTVL.

This chain links TRBV9 with TRBJ2-1; 7 bases fit TRBD2. The CDR3 loop spans 16 amino acids. With V trimmed by 1 base and J by 1 base, 5 bases remained unmatched. Germline V gene sequence: CDR1 SGDLS, CDR2 YYNGEE. The CDR3 nucleotides read TGTGCCAGCAGCGTATCGTGGGGGGGATCCTACAATGAGCAGTTCTTC. Translated: CASSVSWGGSYNEQFF.

The CDR3 nucleotides are TGTGCCAGCAGCGTCGGACTAGCGGGGGGCCCGTCCTACAATGAGCAGTTCTTC. Translation gives CASSVGLAGGPSYNEQFF. This chain joins TRBV7-9 and TRBJ2-1; 14 bases are shared with TRBD2. From germline, CDR1 is SEHNR and CDR2 FQNEAQ (reference sequence). The CDR3 loop spans 18 amino acids. V gave up 5 bases and J gave up 1 base; unmatched junction bases: 7.

This clone was recorded once. The rearrangement joins TRBV24-1 to TRBJ2-1; TRBD1 matches at 8 bases. Germline V gene sequence: CDR1 KGHDR, CDR2 SFDVKD. This CDR3 is built from 14 residues. The V gene end was trimmed by 5 bases and the J gene end by 6 bases; junction bases not matched to a gene: 5. The DNA for the CDR3 is TGTGCCACCAGTGGAGTGGGGACAGGCAATGAGCAGTTCTTC. It encodes CATSGVGTGNEQFF.

The rearrangement links TRBV5-1 to TRBJ1-2; maybe TRBD1 (5 bases). The V end lost 6 bases, the J end lost 6 bases, and 15 bases lay between the germline ends. This CDR3 comprises 13 residues. Germline V gene lookup returns CDR1 SGHRS and CDR2 YFSETQ. CDR3 region: CASKQKDINGYTF. CDR3 DNA: TGCGCCAGCAAGCAGAAGGACATAAATGGCTACACCTTC.

V and J are TRBV7-2 and TRBJ2-7; 8 nucleotides align to TRBD2. Germline V CDR1 and CDR2: SGHTA, FQGNSA. Trimming cost V 1 base and J 2 bases; bases outside gene matches: 4. The CDR3 extends over 15 amino acids. The CDR3 reads CASSLDGGETYEQYF. In DNA, the CDR3 is TGTGCCAGCAGCTTAGACGGGGGGGAGACCTACGAGCAGTACTTC.

This clone came up once. V and J are TRBV7-9 and TRBJ2-3, with 9 bases lining up with TRBD1. The V gene's germline CDR1 is SEHNR and CDR2 FQNEAQ (reference sequence). This CDR3 contains 18 residues. Losses at the gene ends were 6 bases for V and 2 bases for J; bases not matched to a gene: 15. The CDR3 here is CASRPKGTGSTTTDTQYF. CDR3 in DNA: TGTGCCAGCAGACCAAAGGGGACAGGGTCAACCACCACAGATACGCAGTATTTT.

In this sample, this clone turned up once. The chain recombines TRBV6-5 with TRBJ1-6, with D possibly matching TRBD1 (6 bases). Germline V gene sequence: CDR1 MNHEY, CDR2 SVGAGI. Between the trimmed V and J ends, which lost 5 bases and 10 bases, there was a span of 12 bases. The CDR3 is 13 amino acids. CDR3: CASSMTGESPLHF. The CDR3 bases are TGTGCCAGCAGTATGACAGGCGAGTCACCCCTCCACTTT.

The chain links TRBV28 to TRBJ1-2; 8 bases align to TRBD1. J was trimmed by 8 bases and V by 3 bases; bases with no gene match: 14. The CDR3 sequence is 16 residues long. Germline loops: CDR1 MDHEN, CDR2 SYDVKM. The CDR3 DNA sequence: TGTGCCAGCAGTTTGAGGCCCCCCCAGGGGGCTAGGGGCTACACCTTC. Residues: CASSLRPPQGARGYTF.

This rearrangement joins TRBV9 to TRBJ1-1; 11 nucleotides match TRBD1. Germline V gives CDR1 SGDLS, CDR2 YYNGEE. This CDR3 spans 16 amino acids. V gave up 7 bases and J gave up 3 bases; unmatched junction bases: 11. The CDR3 region has the DNA TGTGCCAGCCGGGGGAGGACAGGGGGCGTGGACACTGAAGCTTTCTTT. The encoded protein is CASRGRTGGVDTEAFF.

This chain connects TRBV19 to TRBJ2-7; perhaps TRBD2 as D (6 bases). The CDR3 consists of 13 residues. Trimming took off 10 bases at V and 6 bases at J, with 19 bases between the two ends. Germline CDR1 LNHDA, CDR2 SQIVND (reference sequence). CDR3 DNA sequence: TGTGCCACCAATGGCCGGGGGTCTCCCGAGCAGTACTTC. Translation: CATNGRGSPEQYF.

The chain recombines TRBV9 with TRBJ1-2; 10 bases are shared with TRBD1. V lost 3 bases and J lost 7; bases outside the gene matches: 12. Germline CDR1 is SGDLS and CDR2 is YYNGEE. The CDR3 runs to 16 residues. CDR3 bases: TGTGCCAGCAGCGACTGGGGACAGGGGTTTGTGGGTGGCTACACCTTC. Encoded protein: CASSDWGQGFVGGYTF.